This T cell receptor beta chain originates from a study of blood T cell repertoires in COVID-19. Study information: Material from acute and convalescent COVID-19 was sourced from the United States, Italy and Spain. Sources were T cells, B-cell-depleted T cells, or PBMCs; the material itself was cDNA or gDNA.

In the original processing: Nucleated cell number was recorded as an estimate derived from reference gene primer amplification. Here immunoSEQ multiplex PCR was the method, and the copy in TCRdb shows in-frame clones only, minus some. The V and J calls and clone size come from that table; D and trimming were worked out from the DNA. The repertoire has under 300,000 clones, 86% of them found once; the top ten carry 10% to 15%. The length of the CDR3 is 13 residues. The germline V gene encodes CDR1 MNHEY and CDR2 SVGAGI. The junction had 5 bases not matched to a gene; V was cut back by 6 bases and J by 7 bases.

The chain recombines TRBV6-5 with TRBJ2-1; 8 nucleotides align to TRBD2. The sample was peripheral blood. The receptor comes from a man older than 75 with acute or convalescent COVID-19. CDR3 DNA sequence: TGTGCCAGCAGGGTCTCGGGAGGGAATGAGCAGTTCTTC. Amino acids: CASRVSGGNEQFF.